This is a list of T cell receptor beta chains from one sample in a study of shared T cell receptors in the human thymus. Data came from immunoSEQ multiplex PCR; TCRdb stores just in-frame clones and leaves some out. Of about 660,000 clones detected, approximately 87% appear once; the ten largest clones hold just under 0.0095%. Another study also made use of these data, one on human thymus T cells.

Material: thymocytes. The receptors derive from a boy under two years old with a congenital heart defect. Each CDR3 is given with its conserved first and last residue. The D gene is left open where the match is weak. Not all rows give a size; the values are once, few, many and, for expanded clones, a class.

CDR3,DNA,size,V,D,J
CASSLDSPPGYSNQPQHF,TGTGCCAGCAGCTTAGACAGCCCCCCAGGGTATAGCAATCAGCCCCAGCATTTT,few,TRBV11-3,-,TRBJ1-5
CASSLIAGANYGYTF,TGTGCCAGCAGTTTGATCGCGGGGGCTAACTATGGCTACACCTTC,-,TRBV28,-,TRBJ1-2
CASTSRTGPDTQYF,TGTGCCAGCACCTCAAGGACAGGCCCAGATACGCAGTATTTT,-,TRBV6-6,TRBD1,TRBJ2-3
CASSLKRDDSYNEQFF,TGTGCCAGCAGCTTAAAGCGGGACGATTCCTACAATGAGCAGTTCTTC,-,TRBV7-9,TRBD2,TRBJ2-1
CASSQTGTGEDTQYF,TGCGCCAGCAGCCAAACCGGGACAGGGGAAGATACGCAGTATTTT,once,TRBV4-3,TRBD1,TRBJ2-3
CASSTGQGGKKLFF,TGTGCCAGCAGTACGGGACAGGGCGGGAAAAAACTGTTTTTT,-,TRBV27,TRBD1,TRBJ1-4
CASSRYRGTRTGTEAFF,TGTGCCAGTAGCCGCTACAGGGGAACCCGAACAGGCACTGAAGCTTTCTTT,-,TRBV19,TRBD1,TRBJ1-1
CASSFSTDQETQYF,TGCGCCAGCAGCTTCTCAACAGACCAAGAGACCCAGTACTTC,-,TRBV5-1,-,TRBJ2-5
CASSLFAVRYTEAFF,TGTGCCAGCAGTTTATTCGCAGTCCGTTACACTGAAGCTTTCTTT,-,TRBV28,-,TRBJ1-1
CASSRRTGPYNEQFF,TGTGCCAGCAGCCGAAGGACAGGCCCTTACAATGAGCAGTTCTTC,once,TRBV5-6,TRBD1,TRBJ2-1
CASSSQREDAYNEQFF,TGTGCCAGCAGTTCCCAGCGGGAGGATGCCTACAATGAGCAGTTCTTC,-,TRBV27,TRBD2,TRBJ2-1
CASSLPARGEYYEQYF,TGTGCCAGCAGCTTACCGGCTCGCGGGGAATACTACGAGCAGTACTTC,-,TRBV7-6,-,TRBJ2-7
CASSQGGLAGGLGPNGSSTQYF,TGCGCCAGCAGCCAAGGCGGACTAGCGGGGGGCCTCGGCCCCAATGGGTCTTCGACCCAGTACTTC,-,TRBV4-3,TRBD2,TRBJ2-5
CASSLAEGLAGGFF,TGTGCCAGCAGCTTGGCCGAAGGACTAGCGGGTGGATTCTTC,-,TRBV5-4,TRBD2,TRBJ2-1
CASSQGTSGGLNTGELFF,TGTGCCAGCAGCCAAGGGACTAGCGGGGGGCTAAACACCGGGGAGCTGTTTTTT,-,TRBV4-2,TRBD2,TRBJ2-2
CASSWDRGGYEQYF,TGTGCCAGCAGTTGGGACAGGGGAGGATACGAGCAGTACTTC,-,TRBV2,TRBD1,TRBJ2-7
CASGLVYGDGQNYGYTF,TGTGCTAGTGGTTTGGTATATGGGGACGGACAGAACTATGGCTACACCTTC,-,TRBV12-5,-,TRBJ1-2
CASSLSTLESIYNEQFF,TGTGCCAGCAGCTTATCAACTCTAGAAAGTATTTACAATGAGCAGTTCTTC,-,TRBV7-6,-,TRBJ2-1
CASSLDGQTIDYEQYF,TGCGCCAGCAGCTTGGATGGACAGACGATTGACTACGAGCAGTACTTC,-,TRBV5-1,-,TRBJ2-7
CSVEGGTMPHYNEQFF,TGCAGCGTTGAGGGCGGGACGATGCCTCACTACAACGAGCAGTTCTTC,once,TRBV29-1,-,TRBJ2-1
CASSLVIVLAGAPTPTDTQYF,TGCGCCAGCAGCTTGGTAATCGTACTAGCGGGGGCGCCGACTCCCACAGATACGCAGTATTTT,-,TRBV5-1,TRBD2,TRBJ2-3
CARTMKREWNEQYF,TGTGCCAGGACGATGAAGCGGGAGTGGAACGAGCAGTACTTC,-,TRBV6-4,TRBD2,TRBJ2-7
CASSVGQADSNQPQHF,TGCGCCAGCAGCGTCGGACAGGCAGATAGCAATCAGCCCCAGCATTTT,-,TRBV4-1,TRBD1,TRBJ1-5
CASSQEFRVLQSYEQYF,TGCGCCAGCAGCCAAGAATTCAGAGTATTACAGAGCTACGAGCAGTACTTC,-,TRBV4-3,-,TRBJ2-7
CASSLSGQGWNSPLHF,TGTGCCAGTAGTCTCTCTGGGCAGGGCTGGAATTCACCCCTCCACTTT,-,TRBV19,-,TRBJ1-6
CASGSNSGSRYYEQYF,TGTGCTAGTGGTTCAAATAGCGGGAGTCGCTACTACGAGCAGTACTTC,-,TRBV12-5,TRBD2,TRBJ2-7
CASSTPGQGAKNSPLHF,TGTGCCAGCAGTACCCCCGGACAGGGGGCAAAGAATTCACCCCTCCACTTT,-,TRBV27,TRBD1,TRBJ1-6
CAWSPTSQGASTEAFF,TGTGCCTGGAGTCCAACGTCCCAGGGGGCGAGCACTGAAGCTTTCTTT,-,TRBV30,TRBD1,TRBJ1-1
CASSLARTSGNTIYF,TGTGCCAGCAGCTTGGCCCGGACTTCTGGAAACACCATATATTTT,once,TRBV5-6,-,TRBJ1-3
CASSTQGTGGWGSLLTKHNQPQHF,TGTGCCAGTAGTACCCAAGGGACAGGGGGATGGGGCTCATTGCTGACAAAGCATAATCAGCCCCAGCATTTT,-,TRBV19,TRBD1,TRBJ1-5
CASSLGQAPADTQYF,TGTGCCAGCAGCTTAGGACAGGCCCCGGCAGATACGCAGTATTTT,-,TRBV7-8,-,TRBJ2-3
CSVELSGRITDTQYF,TGCAGCGTTGAATTGTCCGGGAGGATCACAGATACGCAGTATTTT,-,TRBV29-1,TRBD2,TRBJ2-3
CASRADREALNTEAFF,TGTGCCAGCAGGGCCGACAGGGAAGCCTTGAACACTGAAGCTTTCTTT,-,TRBV25-1,TRBD1,TRBJ1-1
CASSSGTGAGEQYF,TGTGCCAGCAGTTCCGGGACAGGGGCGGGGGAGCAGTACTTC,-,TRBV28,TRBD1,TRBJ2-7
CASRRQPTGELFF,TGTGCCAGCCGGCGGCAGCCCACCGGGGAGCTGTTTTTT,-,TRBV6-5,-,TRBJ2-2
CASSQGSGDRGNYGYTF,TGCGCCAGCAGCCAAGGATCCGGGGACAGGGGGAACTATGGCTACACCTTC,-,TRBV4-3,TRBD1,TRBJ1-2
CASSQRGLAGAPFHQETQYF,TGTGCCAGCAGCCAACGGGGACTAGCGGGGGCCCCATTCCACCAAGAGACCCAGTACTTC,-,TRBV4-2,TRBD2,TRBJ2-5
CASSLARDREGTEAFF,TGTGCCAGCAGTTTAGCCCGGGACAGGGAGGGGACTGAAGCTTTCTTT,-,TRBV27,TRBD1,TRBJ1-1
CASRRQGHVEAFF,TGTGCCAGTAGGCGACAGGGTCATGTTGAAGCTTTCTTT,-,TRBV19,TRBD1,TRBJ1-1
CAISEAGFGTDTQYF,TGTGCCATCAGTGAGGCAGGGTTCGGGACAGATACGCAGTATTTT,-,TRBV10-3,-,TRBJ2-3
CAWTSGTPYEQYF,TGTGCCTGGACTAGCGGAACCCCCTACGAGCAGTACTTC,-,TRBV30,TRBD2,TRBJ2-7
CAIMQGPGANVLTF,TGTGCCATCATGCAGGGTCCTGGGGCCAACGTCCTGACTTTC,few,TRBV10-3,-,TRBJ2-6
CASSSWTENTGELFF,TGTGCCAGCAGCTCATGGACAGAGAACACCGGGGAGCTGTTTTTT,-,TRBV7-2,-,TRBJ2-2
CASSPGQNYGYTF,TGTGCCAGCAGCCCGGGACAGAACTATGGCTACACCTTC,-,TRBV11-2,TRBD1,TRBJ1-2
CASSLFPATGQRIYEQYF,TGTGCCAGCAGTTTATTCCCCGCGACAGGGCAGAGGATCTACGAGCAGTACTTC,once,TRBV28,TRBD1,TRBJ2-7
CAISEIGTGRYF,TGTGCCATCAGTGAAATTGGGACAGGCCGATATTTT,few,TRBV10-3,TRBD1,TRBJ1-3
CASGPRQGRSYNEQFF,TGTGCCAGCGGGCCCCGACAGGGACGTTCCTACAATGAGCAGTTCTTC,-,TRBV5-5,TRBD1,TRBJ2-1
CASSSRDRWGHEQYF,TGTGCCAGCAGCTCGAGAGACAGGTGGGGTCACGAGCAGTACTTC,-,TRBV7-2,-,TRBJ2-7
CASSSRDIYNEQFF,TGTGCCAGCAGCTCCCGGGACATCTACAATGAGCAGTTCTTC,once,TRBV7-2,-,TRBJ2-1
CASNSPTGEHTGELFF,TGTGCCAGCAACTCCCCCACAGGGGAGCACACCGGGGAGCTGTTTTTT,-,TRBV28,TRBD1,TRBJ2-2
CASSPHHRGRTDTQYF,TGTGCCAGCAGCCCACACCACAGGGGTCGCACAGATACGCAGTATTTT,-,TRBV11-3,TRBD1,TRBJ2-3
CASSLGFLDREVPIPQPQHF,TGTGCCAGCAGCTTGGGCTTTTTGGACAGGGAAGTACCCATCCCTCAGCCCCAGCATTTT,-,TRBV7-3,TRBD1,TRBJ1-5
CASSQGTGDRSTDTQYF,TGCGCCAGCAGCCAGGGGACAGGGGACAGAAGCACAGATACGCAGTATTTT,once,TRBV4-3,TRBD1,TRBJ2-3
CASSPYPRLTSGNTIYF,TGTGCCAGCAGTCCATATCCCAGGCTTACCTCTGGAAACACCATATATTTT,-,TRBV28,-,TRBJ1-3
CASGTPLAEGGTDTQYF,TGTGCCAGCGGCACACCGCTAGCCGAGGGGGGCACAGATACGCAGTATTTT,-,TRBV7-9,-,TRBJ2-3
CASSERRGGLGELFF,TGTGCCAGCAGTGAACGGCGGGGGGGCCTCGGGGAGCTGTTTTTT,-,TRBV6-1,TRBD2,TRBJ2-2
CASSMSGRLGSYNSPLHF,TGTGCCAGTAGTATGTCGGGGAGATTGGGCTCCTATAATTCACCCCTCCACTTT,-,TRBV19,-,TRBJ1-6
CASSELGGRAGEQYF,TGTGCCAGCAGTGAATTGGGCGGGAGGGCCGGAGAGCAGTACTTC,-,TRBV25-1,TRBD2,TRBJ2-7
CASSELPQGWAEAFF,TGTGCCAGCAGTGAACTCCCTCAGGGATGGGCTGAAGCTTTCTTT,-,TRBV6-1,-,TRBJ1-1